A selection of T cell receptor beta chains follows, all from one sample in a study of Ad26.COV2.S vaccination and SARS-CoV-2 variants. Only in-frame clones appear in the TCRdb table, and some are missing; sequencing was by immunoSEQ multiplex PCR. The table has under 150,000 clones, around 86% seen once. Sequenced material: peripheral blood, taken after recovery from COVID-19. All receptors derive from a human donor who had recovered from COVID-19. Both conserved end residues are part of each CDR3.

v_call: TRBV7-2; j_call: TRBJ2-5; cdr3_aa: CASSLARGPETQYF
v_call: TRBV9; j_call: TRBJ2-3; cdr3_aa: CASSVGGVRTDTQYF
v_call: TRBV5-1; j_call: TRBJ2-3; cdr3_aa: CASSSGLAGGRSDTQYF
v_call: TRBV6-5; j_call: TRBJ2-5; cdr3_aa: CASRGRRETQYF
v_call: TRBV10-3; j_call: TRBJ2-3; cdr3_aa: CAIDAGGDTQYF
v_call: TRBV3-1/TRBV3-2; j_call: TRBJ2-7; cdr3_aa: CASSQGRGQSYEQYF
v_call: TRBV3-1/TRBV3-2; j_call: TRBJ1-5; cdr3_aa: CASSQDFGARVQPQHF
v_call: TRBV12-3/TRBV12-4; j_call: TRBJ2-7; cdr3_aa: CASSASGYEQYF
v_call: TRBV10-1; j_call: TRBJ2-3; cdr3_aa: CASSEGGVTDTQYF
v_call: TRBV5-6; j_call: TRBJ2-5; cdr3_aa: CASSTRVRETQYF
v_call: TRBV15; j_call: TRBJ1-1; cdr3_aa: CATSREEGRRTEAFF
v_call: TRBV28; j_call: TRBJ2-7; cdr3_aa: CASNDLQGMGEQYF
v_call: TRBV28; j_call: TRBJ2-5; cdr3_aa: CASSYRVSSGWPQETQYF
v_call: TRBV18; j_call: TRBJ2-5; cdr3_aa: CASSPPGFAETQYF
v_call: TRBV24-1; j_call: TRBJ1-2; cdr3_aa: CATSDRDRDTGYTF
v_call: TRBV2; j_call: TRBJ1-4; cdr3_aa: CASSEAPATNEKLFF
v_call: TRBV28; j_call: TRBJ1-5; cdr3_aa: CAIGAGEVEIQPQHF
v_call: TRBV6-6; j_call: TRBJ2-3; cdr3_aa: CASSLLAGRNTQYF
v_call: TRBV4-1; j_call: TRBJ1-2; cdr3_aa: CASSQEGRWGQGNYGYTF
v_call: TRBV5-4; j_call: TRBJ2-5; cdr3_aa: CASSFRTFQETQYF
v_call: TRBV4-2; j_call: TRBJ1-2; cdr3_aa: CASSHPSLTGLSYGYTF
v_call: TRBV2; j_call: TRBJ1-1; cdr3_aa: CASTEEGVGAFF
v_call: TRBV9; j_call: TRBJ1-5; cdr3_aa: CASSSRDGNQPQHF
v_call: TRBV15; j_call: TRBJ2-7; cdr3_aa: CATSTGTGWDEQYF
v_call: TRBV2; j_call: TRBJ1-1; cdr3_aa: CASTALQANTEAFF
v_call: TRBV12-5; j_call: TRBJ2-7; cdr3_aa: CASGSREIQITYEQYF
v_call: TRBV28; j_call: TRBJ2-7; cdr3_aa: CASSSKTYEQYF
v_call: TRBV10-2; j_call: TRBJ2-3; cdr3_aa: CASSTSGSQGTQYF
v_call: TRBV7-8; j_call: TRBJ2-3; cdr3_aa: CASSSRLAGLTSTDTQYF
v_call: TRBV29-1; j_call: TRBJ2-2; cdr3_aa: CSVVETWTGELFF
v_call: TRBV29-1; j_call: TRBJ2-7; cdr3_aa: CSVRGQGIKGSSYEQYF
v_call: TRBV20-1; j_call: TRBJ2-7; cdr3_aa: CSASLIRYEQYF
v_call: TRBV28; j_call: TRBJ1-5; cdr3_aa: CASSELYSNQPQHF
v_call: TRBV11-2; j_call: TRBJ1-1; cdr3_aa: CASSARSREYTEAFF
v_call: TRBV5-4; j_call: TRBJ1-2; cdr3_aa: CASSLVGGAGYGYTF
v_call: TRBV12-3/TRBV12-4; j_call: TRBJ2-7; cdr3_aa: CASSSSYEQYF
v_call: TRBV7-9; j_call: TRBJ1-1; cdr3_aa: CASSFSPGTGKLNTEAFF
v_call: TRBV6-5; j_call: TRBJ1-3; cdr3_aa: CASRGWGLSSNTIYF
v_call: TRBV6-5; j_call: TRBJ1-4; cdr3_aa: CASSYTGRTEKLFF
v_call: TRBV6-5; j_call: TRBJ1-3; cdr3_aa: CASREGLGNTIYF
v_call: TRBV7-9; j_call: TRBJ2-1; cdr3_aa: CASSLETLGQGSYNEQFF
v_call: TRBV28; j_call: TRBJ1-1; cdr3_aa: CASSLIPVDTEAFF
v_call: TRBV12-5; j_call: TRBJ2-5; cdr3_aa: CASGLNSQETQYF
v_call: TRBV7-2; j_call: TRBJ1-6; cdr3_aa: CASSFLRGDNSPLHF
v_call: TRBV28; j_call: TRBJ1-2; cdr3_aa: CASSFEGALYGYTF
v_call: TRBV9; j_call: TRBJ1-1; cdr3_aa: CASSVQGGREAFF
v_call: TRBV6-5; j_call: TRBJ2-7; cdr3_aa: CASSLITRDSTYEQYF
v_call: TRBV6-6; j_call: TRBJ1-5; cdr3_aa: CASSVPGQRMNQPQHF
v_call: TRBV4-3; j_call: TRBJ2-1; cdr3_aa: CASSQKARQGVNEQFF
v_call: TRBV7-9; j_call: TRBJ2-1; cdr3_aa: CASSFSSGYNEQFF
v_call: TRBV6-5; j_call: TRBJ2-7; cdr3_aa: CASRSLRGWLYF
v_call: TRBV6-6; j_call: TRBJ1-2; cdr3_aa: CASSYAAGEYGYTF
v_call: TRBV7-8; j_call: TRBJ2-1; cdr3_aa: CASSHPTGGNEQFF
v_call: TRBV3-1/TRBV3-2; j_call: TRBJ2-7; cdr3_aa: CASSPKGDRVSYEQYF
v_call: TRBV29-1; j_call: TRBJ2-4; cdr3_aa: CSVADGTGVKNIQYF